Here is one TCR beta chain with its context. Its target is not known. Sequencing used immunoSEQ multiplex PCR; TCRdb keeps in-frame clones, though not all of them. The sample lists about 130,000 clones, approximately 82% occurring once. This sample is drawn from a study of cytomegalovirus exposure and HLA in healthy donors. Overall study: The 130 or so validation repertoires, a later analysis reported, used the same platform as the 700 or so repertoires from the first cohort.

Study results and caveats: Confirmation was obtained in vitro that a few CMV-associated chains are specific for CMV antigens. Reports credit the classifier with highly specific, highly sensitive diagnosis of cytomegalovirus status. Investigators reported under 200 TCR beta chains as tied to cytomegalovirus.

The germline V gene encodes CDR1 SGHKS and CDR2 YYEKEE (reference sequence). The CDR3 is made up of 16 amino acids. V lost 5 bases, J lost 1 base, and 18 bases lay in between. Sequencing input: PBMCs. The genes are TRBV5-5 and TRBJ1-2; D perhaps matches TRBD1 (5 bases). This sequence was found in a man aged 25 to 40 in good health and CMV-seropositive. The CDR3: CASRLSTERFNYGYTF. The CDR3 nucleotides read TGTGCCAGCAGACTTTCGACAGAGAGATTTAACTATGGCTACACCTTC.